This T cell receptor beta chain was identified in a study of T cells in Graves' hyperthyroidism and ophthalmopathy. Overall study findings and caveats: Most thyroid clonotypes expanded above 0.001 appeared in blood too.

This CDR3 spans 15 amino acids. V was clipped by 1 base and J by 2 bases, with 11 bases between them. Germline CDR1 reads SGHDN; CDR2 reads FVKESK. Researchers amplified the TCR beta CDR3 regions from RNA transcripts. TCR CDR3 underwent first-round RT-PCR with the HTBI primer set. TCRdb passed the multiplex PCR reads through MiXCR, listing each CDR3 protein once. Of a few hundred thousand distinct CDR3 sequences in the sample, about a sixth were seen once. Reasons for excluding patients were uncontrolled infection, other autoimmune disease, pregnancy or lactation. Clinical symptoms, serum thyroxine and TRAb, thyroid ultrasound and orbital computed tomography together formed the diagnostic basis. The PBMCs were taken from less than 11 ml of fresh peripheral blood. This clonotype was detected ten times or more. Antigen unknown.

This TCR came from a middle-aged woman with Graves' ophthalmopathy. Specimen: blood. The rearrangement joins TRBV14 to TRBJ2-5, with unresolved D. The DNA of the CDR3 is TGTGCCAGCAGCCAAGGGCAGACTCCTCAAGAGACCCAGTACTTC. This codes for CASSQGQTPQETQYF. Supplemented by reference TRBV14 and TRBJ2-5, the full variable domain reads EAGVTQFPSHSVIEKGQTVTLRCDPISGHDNLYWYRRVMGKEIKFLLHFVKESKQDESGMPNNRFLAERTGGTYSTLKVQPAELEDSGVYFCASSQGQTPQETQYFGPGTRLLVL.